This T cell receptor beta chain was found in a study of Graves' ophthalmopathy and Graves' hyperthyroidism. Notes on the study in general: Ophthalmopathy cases were distinguished from stable hyperthyroidism by a 13-signature model, reaching around 88% sensitivity and about 80% specificity.

Researchers took RNA transcripts and amplified TCR beta CDR3 regions from them. Following a first-round RT-PCR that used HTBI primers, a second-round multiplex PCR was carried out. TCRdb reprocessed the multiplex PCR reads via MiXCR and lists one record per CDR3 protein. Among hundreds of thousands of distinct CDR3 sequences listed, just over 40% were seen once. Moderate-to-severe activity, with CAS ≥3, NOSPECS ≥4 and duration under 3 months, characterized the donors with ophthalmopathy. In this cohort, patients with other autoimmune diseases, uncontrolled infections, pregnancy or lactation were excluded. Serum thyroxine and TRAb, along with clinical symptoms, thyroid ultrasound and orbital computed tomography, were what diagnosis relied on. Germline CDR1 is MGHDK and CDR2 is SYGVNS. The CDR3 consists of 15 residues. For this clonotype: Antigen: not known. At one end the junction does not follow the germline gene, possibly because of a read error.

This TCR was sampled from an adult man with Graves' ophthalmopathy. The J gene is TRBJ1-6, the V gene TRBV25-1, with 8 bases identical to TRBD1. The material sequenced was peripheral blood. CDR3 sequence: CASSLEGQGNSPFHF. The CDR3 DNA reads as TGTGCCAGCAGTTTAGAAGGACAGGGAAATTCACCCTTCCACTTT.